This T cell receptor (beta chain) was identified during a study of technical replicates of blood from a handful of donors. The protocol was immunoSEQ multiplex PCR, while the TCRdb copy is restricted to in-frame clones and leaves out a portion. The sample has 55,000 to 65,000 clones, roughly 93% seen once; the top ten hold around 4.2%. The CDR3 length is 15 residues. Germline lookup yields CDR1 SGDLS and CDR2 YYNGEE. The ends were cut back, 4 bases at V and 1 base at J, with 14 bases in the middle. This TCR was recovered from a human donor in good health. Some clones in this sample may be carry-over from other donors' samples. Sequenced input: PBMCs. The genes are TRBV9 and TRBJ1-1; possibly TRBD1 for D (6 bases). The CDR3 protein is CASSKTGLPNTEAFF. The CDR3 coding sequence is TGTGCCAGCAGCAAAACAGGGCTACCGAACACTGAAGCTTTCTTT.